This TCR beta chain stems from a study of cytomegalovirus exposure and HLA in healthy donors. In the PCR, 60 Vbeta and 13 Jbeta primers were used. Libraries were prepared by immunoSEQ multiplex PCR; TCRdb keeps only in-frame clonotypes and omits some of them. This sample contains 65,000 to 90,000 clones. With respect to this clone: Its antigen is currently unknown.

Study observations and caveats: Most TCR sequences were uncommon, yet certain public TCRs appeared in many donors. Using a false discovery rate of 0.05, a later analysis showed that 16,000 or so TCR beta sequences were associated with HLA alleles. Diagnosis of cytomegalovirus status made by the classifier reportedly showed high specificity and sensitivity. In a later analysis, DRB1 alleles had the most associated TCRs; HLA-C alleles the fewest.

After removal of 3 bases from V and 5 bases from J, the junction contained 12 bases not matched to a gene. In germline, CDR1 is GTSNPN, CDR2 SVGIG (reference sequence). The CDR3 is 16 amino acids. Sequencing used PBMCs. This receptor was obtained from a man in his forties in good health and CMV-seronegative. The chain links TRBV30 to TRBJ2-5; 10 nucleotides line up with TRBD2. The CDR3, as DNA: TGTGCCTGGAGCGCAGACGGACTAGCGGAACCGGAGACCCAGTACTTC. Amino acid sequence: CAWSADGLAEPETQYF.